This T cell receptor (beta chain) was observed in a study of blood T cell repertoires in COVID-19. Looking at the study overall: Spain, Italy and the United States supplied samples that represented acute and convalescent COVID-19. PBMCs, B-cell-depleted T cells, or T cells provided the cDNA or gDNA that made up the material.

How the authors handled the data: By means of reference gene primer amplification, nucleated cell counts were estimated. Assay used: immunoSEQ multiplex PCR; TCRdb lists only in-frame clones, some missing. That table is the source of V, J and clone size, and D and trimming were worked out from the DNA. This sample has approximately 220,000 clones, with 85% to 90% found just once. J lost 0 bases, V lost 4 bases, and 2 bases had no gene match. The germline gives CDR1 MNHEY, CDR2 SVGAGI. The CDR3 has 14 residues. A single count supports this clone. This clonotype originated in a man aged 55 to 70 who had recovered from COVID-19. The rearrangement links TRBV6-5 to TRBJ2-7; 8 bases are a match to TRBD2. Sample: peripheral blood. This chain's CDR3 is CASSSTSDSYEQYF. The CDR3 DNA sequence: TGTGCCAGCAGTTCGACTAGCGACTCCTACGAGCAGTACTTC.